The clone carrying this TCR beta chain appeared once. Random hexamers were used to reverse transcribe the RNA input (about 0.5 to 1 ug). In TCRdb, the immunoSEQ multiplex PCR reads were re-called with MiXCR into one record per CDR3 protein. The sample shows more than 95,000 distinct CDR3 sequences, more than 90% of them seen only once. The sample is drawn from a study of CD8 T cells in Susac syndrome. The authors carried out high-throughput sequencing of TCR beta. They applied it to CD8+ and CD4+ T cells obtained from blood. Trimming took 5 bases from V and 5 from J; bases not matched to a gene: 8. Germline CDR1 is SGHTA and CDR2 is FQGNSA. The CDR3 consists of 14 residues.

The chain links TRBV7-2 to TRBJ1-2, with 7 bases identical to TRBD1. The source is a human donor in good health. The material sequenced was CD4+ T cells from PBMCs. The CDR3 nucleotides are TGTGCCAGCAGCCCTACTTGGGACAGTTATGGCTACACCTTC. This codes for CASSPTWDSYGYTF. The variable domain in full, with the rest retrieved from reference TRBV7-2 and TRBJ1-2, is GAGVSQSPSNKVTEKGKDVELRCDPISGHTALYWYRQSLGQGLEFLIYFQGNSAPDKSGLPSDRFSAERTGGSVSTLTIQRTQQEDSAVYLCASSPTWDSYGYTFGSGTRLTVV.